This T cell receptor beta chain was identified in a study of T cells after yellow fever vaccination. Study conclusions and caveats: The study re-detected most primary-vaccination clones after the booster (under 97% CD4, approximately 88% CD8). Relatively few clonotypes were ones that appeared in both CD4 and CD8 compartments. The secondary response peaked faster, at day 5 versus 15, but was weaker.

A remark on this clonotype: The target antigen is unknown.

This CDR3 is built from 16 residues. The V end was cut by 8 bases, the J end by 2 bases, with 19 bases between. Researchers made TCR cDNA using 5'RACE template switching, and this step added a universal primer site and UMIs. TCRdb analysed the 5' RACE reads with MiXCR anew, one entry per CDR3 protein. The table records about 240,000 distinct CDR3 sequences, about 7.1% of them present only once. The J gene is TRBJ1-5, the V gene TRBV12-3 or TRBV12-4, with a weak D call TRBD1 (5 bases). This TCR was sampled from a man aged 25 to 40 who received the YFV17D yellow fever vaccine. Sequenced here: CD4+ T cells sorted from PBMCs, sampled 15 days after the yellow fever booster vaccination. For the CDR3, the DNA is TGTGCCAGCTCCCGGGGACCTTCAGAGGGCAATCAGCCCCAGCATTTT. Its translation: CASSRGPSEGNQPQHF.